Listed here are 24 T cell receptor beta chains from one sample, sequenced in a study of beta chain features in type 1 diabetes. General study points: Patients with Type 1 diabetes showed moderately but significantly shorter TCRB CDR3s in all four CD4+ subsets.

These receptors have no known antigen. The isolated RNA, all of it, was reverse transcribed, so expressed TCRB transcripts were what got sequenced. Only in-frame clones appear in the TCRdb table, and some are missing; sequencing was by immunoSEQ multiplex PCR. The sample holds 15,000 or so clones; about 70% are singletons and the top ten take 2% to 2.5%. Source material: Tregs from blood. The source of these receptors is a young man with type 1 diabetes.

This chain's CDR3 is CASSPGGQGGNEQFF. In nucleotides, the CDR3 is TGTGCCAGCTCACCAGGAGGACAGGGGGGGAATGAGCAGTTCTTC. The chain recombines TRBV18 with TRBJ2-1; 10 bases map to TRBD1. The germline V gene encodes CDR1 KGHSH and CDR2 LQKENI. CDR3 length equals 15 residues. V dropped 2 bases and J dropped 7; count of bases not matched to a gene: 5.

This clone was found once. V usage is TRBV11-2 and J usage is TRBJ1-4; D is unclear. Between the trimmed V and J ends, which lost 2 bases and 2 bases, there was a span of 6 bases. CDR3 size: 14 residues. Germline CDR1 SGHAT, CDR2 FQNNGV. The CDR3 loop reads CASSLRGTNEKLFF. CDR3 sequence (DNA): TGTGCCAGCAGCTTAAGAGGGACTAATGAAAAACTGTTTTTT.

The table lists this clone with a count of one. The chain combines TRBV5-1 with TRBJ2-2; no clear D. With 4 bases removed from V and 6 bases from J, the gap between germline ends came to 16 bases. Per the germline V gene, CDR1 is SGHRS and CDR2 is YFSETQ. The CDR3 contains 15 residues. CDR3 region: CASSPGGALAGELFF. The CDR3 DNA reads as TGCGCCAGCAGCCCGGGTGGAGCCCTAGCCGGGGAGCTGTTTTTT.

The genes are TRBV18 and TRBJ2-1; a weak D match, TRBD2 (5 bases). The CDR3 consists of 14 residues. V was shortened by 1 base and J by 5 bases, with 9 bases between the two germline ends. The germline V gene has CDR1 KGHSH and CDR2 LQKENI. The CDR3 nucleotides are TGTGCCAGCTCACCACTGACTATGGACAATGAGCAGTTCTTC. Its translation: CASSPLTMDNEQFF.

This clone was counted once. CDR3 amino acids: CSVRAGTGGASGIRETQYF. The CDR3 DNA follows: TGCAGCGTCCGCGCCGGGACAGGGGGCGCTTCAGGTATTCGCGAGACCCAGTACTTC. J is TRBJ2-5 and V is TRBV29-1; 12 nucleotides align to TRBD1. The CDR3 runs 19 residues. Germline CDR1 reads SQVTM; CDR2 reads ANQGSEA. The junction had 22 bases not matched to a gene; V was cut back by 6 bases and J by 5 bases.

The chain is built from TRBV5-6 and TRBJ2-3, with TRBD2 matching 9 bases. The J segment lost 6 bases and the V segment lost 4 bases, leaving 12 bases of the junction unmatched. Germline loops: CDR1 SGHDT, CDR2 YYEEEE. This CDR3 region has 16 residues. CDR3 sequence: CASSRRGGAGLDTQYF. As DNA, the CDR3 is TGTGCCAGCAGCCGGCGGGGGGGAGCGGGGCTGGATACGCAGTATTTT. Filled out from reference TRBV5-6 and TRBJ2-3, the complete variable domain reads DAGVTQSPTHLIKTRGQQVTLRCSPKSGHDTVSWYQQALGQGPQFIFQYYEEEERQRGNFPDRFSGHQFPNYSSELNVNALLLGDSALYLCASSRRGGAGLDTQYFGPGTRLTVL.

J is TRBJ2-5 and V is TRBV11-2; 10 nucleotides line up with TRBD2. CDR1 is SGHAT, CDR2 FQNNGV, per germline. The CDR3 sequence is 18 residues long. The ends lost 6 bases at V and 5 bases at J; junction bases unmatched: 18. CDR3 loop: CASSPGTTLAGAGETQYF. In nucleotides, the CDR3 is TGTGCCAGCAGTCCCGGCACAACTCTAGCGGGGGCTGGGGAGACCCAGTACTTC.

The V call is TRBV19, the J call TRBJ1-6, with 11 nucleotides matching TRBD1. The V and J ends lost 6 bases and 10 bases, in that order; junction bases with no gene match: 8. Per germline, CDR1 LNHDA and CDR2 SQIVND (reference sequence). The CDR3 covers 15 residues. CDR3 DNA: TGTGCCAGTAGGAGGGGACAGGGGGAGGGATCACCCCTCCACTTT. It is translated as CASRRGQGEGSPLHF.

The chain recombines TRBV5-6 with TRBJ1-2; D is possibly TRBD1 (6 bases). CDR3 length: 14 residues. The V gene lost 1 base and the J gene lost 3 bases, with 10 bases spanning the gap. The germline CDR1 and CDR2 sequences are SGHDT and YYEEEE. CDR3 sequence reads: CASSLFNRDYGYTF. Here the CDR3 DNA reads TGTGCCAGCAGCTTGTTTAACAGGGACTATGGCTACACCTTC.

The V gene is TRBV7-6, the J gene TRBJ1-1, with D possibly TRBD1 on 5 matching bases. Looked up from germline, CDR1 is SGHVS and CDR2 is FNYEAQ. The length of the CDR3 is 15 residues. Trimming pared 2 bases from V and 4 bases from J, leaving 14 bases between. This chain's CDR3 is CASSLRRGWGTEAFF. The CDR3 region has the DNA TGTGCCAGCAGCTTACGGAGGGGTTGGGGCACTGAAGCTTTCTTT.

The chain carries TRBV5-1 and TRBJ2-3; 7 bases agree with TRBD1. Unmatched junction bases numbered 6, after V lost 1 base and J lost 4 bases. CDR1 SGHRS and CDR2 YFSETQ come from the germline V gene. CDR3 size: 15 residues. CDR3 loop: CASSLNRGVADTQYF. The CDR3 region has the DNA TGCGCCAGCAGCTTGAACAGGGGTGTAGCAGATACGCAGTATTTT. The full variable domain, rest sourced from reference TRBV5-1 and TRBJ2-3, is KAGVTQTPRYLIKTRGQQVTLSCSPISGHRSVSWYQQTPGQGLQFLFEYFSETQRNKGNFPGRFSGRQFSNSRSEMNVSTLELGDSALYLCASSLNRGVADTQYFGPGTRLTVL.

The gene calls are TRBV6-5 and TRBJ2-1; TRBD2 matches 9 bases. The CDR3 consists of 15 residues. The V and J ends lost 4 bases and 7 bases, in that order; junction bases with no gene match: 8. CDR1 and CDR2 from the germline V gene are MNHEY and SVGAGI. The CDR3 region has the DNA TGTGCCAGCAGTTCCCTTGGCGGGGGGGCTAATGAGCAGTTCTTC. Amino acids: CASSSLGGGANEQFF.

This sequence joins TRBV9 and TRBJ2-1; 7 bases agree with TRBD1. The germline V gene has CDR1 SGDLS and CDR2 YYNGEE. The CDR3 extends over 14 amino acids. V dropped 3 bases and J dropped 2; count of bases not matched to a gene: 2. The CDR3 region is CASSGGQPYNEQFF. CDR3 coding DNA: TGTGCCAGCAGCGGGGGACAGCCCTACAATGAGCAGTTCTTC.

This clone has more than one count but fewer than ten. As DNA, the CDR3 is TGTGCCAGCAGCTTATGGGGCGGCGACGAGCAGTACTTC. Translating it yields CASSLWGGDEQYF. V usage is TRBV5-4 and J usage is TRBJ2-7; the D gene is possibly TRBD1 (5 bases). Trimming stripped 2 bases from V and 5 bases from J, with 11 bases between. This CDR3 region has 13 residues. Looked up from germline, CDR1 is SGHNT and CDR2 is YYREEE (reference sequence). Filled out from reference TRBV5-4 and TRBJ2-7, the complete variable domain reads ETGVTQSPTHLIKTRGQQVTLRCSSQSGHNTVSWYQQALGQGPQFIFQYYREEENGRGNFPPRFSGLQFPNYSSELNVNALELDDSALYLCASSLWGGDEQYFGPGTRLTVT.

This clone was observed a few times. V is TRBV5-1 and J is TRBJ2-5, with D unclear. Germline assignment: CDR1 SGHRS and CDR2 YFSETQ. Trimming removed 0 bases at V and 5 bases at J, with 5 bases between. The CDR3 has 12 amino acids. CDR3 in DNA: TGCGCCAGCAGCTTGGCCAGGGAGACCCAGTACTTC. This codes for CASSLARETQYF.

The genes are TRBV30 and TRBJ1-2; the D is unclear. The CDR3 is 12 residues long. The V gene's germline CDR1 is GTSNPN and CDR2 SVGIG (reference sequence). V was trimmed by 1 base and J by 0 bases, leaving 3 bases between them. CDR3 loop: CAWSGTNYGYTF. Written as DNA, the CDR3 is TGTGCCTGGAGTGGTACTAACTATGGCTACACCTTC.

The chain is built from TRBV7-2 and TRBJ2-5; D is possibly TRBD1 (6 bases). Trimming cost V 5 bases and J 3 bases, with 10 bases left between them. This CDR3 contains 13 residues. Germline V gene data show CDR1 as SGHTA and CDR2 as FQGNSA. CDR3 residues: CASSKAGEETQYF. The CDR3 DNA sequence: TGTGCCAGCAGCAAAGCAGGGGAAGAGACCCAGTACTTC.

The chain combines TRBV30 with TRBJ1-3, with D unclear. The CDR3 runs 13 residues. V gave up 3 bases and J gave up 2 bases, with 8 bases separating them. CDR1 GTSNPN and CDR2 SVGIG come from the germline V gene (reference sequence). The CDR3, as DNA: TGTGCCTGGAGAATGGCAGCTGGAAACACCATATATTTT. Amino acid sequence: CAWRMAAGNTIYF.

This clone showed up just a few times. The chain combines TRBV10-2 with TRBJ1-1, with D possibly matching TRBD1 (6 bases). The germline V gene encodes CDR1 WSHSY and CDR2 SAAADI. The V end lost 4 bases, the J end lost 4 bases, and 13 bases lay between the germline ends. The CDR3 has 14 residues. CDR3 amino acids: CASSGPGTLTEAFF. The CDR3 DNA reads TGCGCCAGCAGTGGCCCTGGGACACTCACTGAAGCTTTCTTT.

As concerns this clone: One end of the junction does not line up with germline, which may come from a read error. The CDR3, as DNA: TGCACCAGCAGCCAAGAAGGGGGTGTCGGTTACCAGCCCCAGCATTTT. Translated: CTSSQEGGVGYQPQHF. The V and J genes are TRBV4-1 and TRBJ1-5; D is perhaps TRBD1 (6 bases). CDR1 is MGHRA and CDR2 is YSYEKL in the germline V gene. The CDR3 is made up of 16 amino acids.

V is TRBV14 and J is TRBJ2-3, with 9 bases identical to TRBD1. The CDR3 sequence is 16 residues long. Germline values: CDR1 SGHDN, CDR2 FVKESK. Trimming took 1 base from V and 6 from J; bases not matched to a gene: 8. CDR3: CASSQAPGQGYDTQYF. The CDR3 DNA follows: TGTGCCAGCAGCCAAGCTCCGGGACAGGGTTACGATACGCAGTATTTT.

The chain has TRBV28 and TRBJ1-2; the match to TRBD1 covers 7 bases. Per germline, CDR1 MDHEN and CDR2 SYDVKM. The CDR3 consists of 14 residues. The V segment lost 4 bases and the J segment 4 bases; nucleotides outside the gene matches: 6. The chain's CDR3 is CASSSTSGGYGYTF. In DNA form, the CDR3 reads TGTGCCAGCAGTTCCACCTCAGGGGGCTATGGCTACACCTTC.

J is TRBJ1-5 and V is TRBV6-1; the D is unclear. From germline, CDR1 is MNHNS and CDR2 SASEGT. CDR3 length equals 14 residues. Trimming took off 0 bases at V and 3 bases at J, with 6 bases between the two ends. Here the CDR3 DNA reads TGTGCCAGCAGTGAAGCGCTAAACAATCAGCCCCAGCATTTT. The encoded protein is CASSEALNNQPQHF.

This clone was seen a handful of times. The chain recombines TRBV7-4 with TRBJ2-3; 14 positions match TRBD2. From germline, CDR1 is SGHVT and CDR2 SQSDAQ. Trimming at V came to 3 bases and at J to 2 bases, leaving 4 bases not matched to a gene. CDR3 length equals 17 residues. In DNA, the CDR3 is TGTGCCAGCAGCTTGGAGACTAGCGGGGGGGCCACAGATACGCAGTATTTT. It codes for CASSLETSGGATDTQYF.